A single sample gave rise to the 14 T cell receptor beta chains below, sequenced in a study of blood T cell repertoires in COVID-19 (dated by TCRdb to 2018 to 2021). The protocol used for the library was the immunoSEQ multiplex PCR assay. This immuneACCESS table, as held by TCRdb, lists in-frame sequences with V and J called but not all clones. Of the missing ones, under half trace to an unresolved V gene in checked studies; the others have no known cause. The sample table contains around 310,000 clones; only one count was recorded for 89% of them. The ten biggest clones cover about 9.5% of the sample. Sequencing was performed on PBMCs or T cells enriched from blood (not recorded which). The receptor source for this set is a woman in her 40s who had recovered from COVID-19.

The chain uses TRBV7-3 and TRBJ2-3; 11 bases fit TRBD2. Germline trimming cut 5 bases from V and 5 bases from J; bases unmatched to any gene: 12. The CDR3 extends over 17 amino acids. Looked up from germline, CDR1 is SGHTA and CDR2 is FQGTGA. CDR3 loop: CASSPAGSGGAVDTQYF. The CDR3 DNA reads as TGTGCCAGCAGCCCGGCGGGTAGCGGGGGGGCTGTAGATACGCAGTATTTT. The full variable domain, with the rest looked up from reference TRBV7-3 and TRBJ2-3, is GAGVSQTPSNKVTEKGKYVELRCDPISGHTALYWYRQSLGQGPEFLIYFQGTGAADDSGLPNDRFFAVRPEGSVSTLKIQRTERGDSAVYLCASSPAGSGGAVDTQYFGPGTRLTVL.

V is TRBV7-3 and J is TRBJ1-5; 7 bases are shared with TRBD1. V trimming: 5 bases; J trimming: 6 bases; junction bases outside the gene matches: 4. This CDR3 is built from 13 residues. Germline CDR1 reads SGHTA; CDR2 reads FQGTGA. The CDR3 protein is CASSLAGGQPQHF. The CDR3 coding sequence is TGTGCCAGCAGCCTAGCAGGGGGTCAGCCCCAGCATTTT. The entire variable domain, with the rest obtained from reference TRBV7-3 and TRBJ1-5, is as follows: GAGVSQTPSNKVTEKGKYVELRCDPISGHTALYWYRQSLGQGPEFLIYFQGTGAADDSGLPNDRFFAVRPEGSVSTLKIQRTERGDSAVYLCASSLAGGQPQHFGDGTRLSIL.

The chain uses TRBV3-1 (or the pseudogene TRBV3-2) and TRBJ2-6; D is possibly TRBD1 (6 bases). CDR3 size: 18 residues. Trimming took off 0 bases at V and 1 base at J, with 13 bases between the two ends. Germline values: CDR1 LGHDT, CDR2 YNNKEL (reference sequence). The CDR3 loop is CASSQDFQQGSGANVLTF. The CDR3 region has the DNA TGTGCCAGCAGCCAAGACTTCCAACAGGGATCTGGGGCCAACGTCCTGACTTTC.

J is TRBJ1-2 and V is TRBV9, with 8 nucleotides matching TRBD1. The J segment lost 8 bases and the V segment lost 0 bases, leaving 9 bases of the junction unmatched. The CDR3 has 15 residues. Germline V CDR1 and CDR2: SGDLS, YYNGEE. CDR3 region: CASSVEDRDALGYTF. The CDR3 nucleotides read TGTGCCAGCAGCGTAGAGGACAGGGACGCCCTAGGCTACACCTTC.

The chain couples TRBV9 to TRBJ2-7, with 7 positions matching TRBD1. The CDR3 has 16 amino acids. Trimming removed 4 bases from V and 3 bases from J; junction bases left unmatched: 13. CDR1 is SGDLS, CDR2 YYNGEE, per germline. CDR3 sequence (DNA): TGTGCCAGCAGCTCTCAGACGGGACAGAATATCTACGAGCAGTACTTC. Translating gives CASSSQTGQNIYEQYF.

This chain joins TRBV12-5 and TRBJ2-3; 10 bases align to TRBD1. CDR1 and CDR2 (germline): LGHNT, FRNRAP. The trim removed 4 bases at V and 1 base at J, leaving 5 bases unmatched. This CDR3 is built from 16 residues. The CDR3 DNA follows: TGTGCTAGTGGTTCCCAGACAGGGGGCGGCACAGATACGCAGTATTTT. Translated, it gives CASGSQTGGGTDTQYF.

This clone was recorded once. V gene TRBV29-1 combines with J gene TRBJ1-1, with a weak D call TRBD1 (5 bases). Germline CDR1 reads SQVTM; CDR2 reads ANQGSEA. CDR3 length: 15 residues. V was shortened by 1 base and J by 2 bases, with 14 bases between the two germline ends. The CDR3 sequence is CSVEGQLVANTEAFF. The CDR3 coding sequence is TGCAGCGTTGAAGGACAGTTGGTCGCTAACACTGAAGCTTTCTTT. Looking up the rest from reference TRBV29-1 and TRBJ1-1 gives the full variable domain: SAVISQKPSRDICQRGTSLTIQCQVDSQVTMMFWYRQQPGQSLTLIATANQGSEATYESGFVIDKFPISRPNLTFSTLTVSNMSPEDSSIYLCSVEGQLVANTEAFFGQGTRLTVV.

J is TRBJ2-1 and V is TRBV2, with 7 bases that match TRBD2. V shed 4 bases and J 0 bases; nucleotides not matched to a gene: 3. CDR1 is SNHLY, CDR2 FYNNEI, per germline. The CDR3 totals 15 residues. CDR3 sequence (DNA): TGTGCCAGCAGTGGGGCTAGCGGCTCCTACAATGAGCAGTTCTTC. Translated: CASSGASGSYNEQFF. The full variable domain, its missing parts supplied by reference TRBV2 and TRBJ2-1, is EPEVTQTPSHQVTQMGQEVILRCVPISNHLYFYWYRQILGQKVEFLVSFYNNEISEKSEIFDDQFSVERPDGSNFTLKIRSTKLEDSAMYFCASSGASGSYNEQFFGPGTRLTVL.

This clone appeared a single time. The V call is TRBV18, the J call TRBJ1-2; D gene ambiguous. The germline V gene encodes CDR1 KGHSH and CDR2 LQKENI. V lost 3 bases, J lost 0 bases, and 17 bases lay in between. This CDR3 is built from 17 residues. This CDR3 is CASSPNSLPVSNYGYTF. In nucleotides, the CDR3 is TGTGCCAGCTCACCTAACAGCCTTCCAGTATCTAACTATGGCTACACCTTC.

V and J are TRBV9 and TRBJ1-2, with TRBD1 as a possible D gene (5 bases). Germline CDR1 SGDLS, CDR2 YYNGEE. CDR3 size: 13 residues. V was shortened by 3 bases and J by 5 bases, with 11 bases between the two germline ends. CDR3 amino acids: CASSAQGGYGYTF. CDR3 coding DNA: TGTGCCAGCAGCGCTCAGGGTGGGTATGGCTACACCTTC. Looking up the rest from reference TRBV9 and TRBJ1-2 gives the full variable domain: DSGVTQTPKHLITATGQRVTLRCSPRSGDLSVYWYQQSLDQGLQFLIQYYNGEERAKGNILERFSAQQFPDLHSELNLSSLELGDSALYFCASSAQGGYGYTFGSGTRLTVV.

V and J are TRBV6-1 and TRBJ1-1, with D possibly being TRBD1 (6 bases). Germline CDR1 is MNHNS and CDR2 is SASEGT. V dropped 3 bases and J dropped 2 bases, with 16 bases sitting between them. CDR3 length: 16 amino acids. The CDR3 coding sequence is TGTGCCAGCAGTGATCGCTTAAGGGGGAGAAACACTGAAGCTTTCTTT. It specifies CASSDRLRGRNTEAFF.

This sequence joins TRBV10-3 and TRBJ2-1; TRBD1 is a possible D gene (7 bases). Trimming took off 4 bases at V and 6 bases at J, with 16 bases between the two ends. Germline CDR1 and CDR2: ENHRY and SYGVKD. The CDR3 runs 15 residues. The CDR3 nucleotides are TGTGCCATCAGTGGCGGGACAGTGAAAGGCAATGAGCAGTTCTTC. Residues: CAISGGTVKGNEQFF.

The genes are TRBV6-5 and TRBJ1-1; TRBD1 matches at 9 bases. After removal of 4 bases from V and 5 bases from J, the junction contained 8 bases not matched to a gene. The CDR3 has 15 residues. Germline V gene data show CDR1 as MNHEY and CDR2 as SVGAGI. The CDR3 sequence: CASSWDREGRTEAFF. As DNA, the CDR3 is TGTGCCAGCAGTTGGGACAGGGAAGGTCGGACTGAAGCTTTCTTT.

CDR3 amino acids: CASKSGDRNEKLFF. The CDR3 DNA sequence: TGTGCCAGCAAATCAGGGGATAGAAATGAAAAACTGTTTTTT. The rearrangement joins TRBV28 to TRBJ1-4; tentatively, D is TRBD1 (6 bases). The CDR3 extends over 14 amino acids. CDR1 MDHEN and CDR2 SYDVKM come from the germline V gene. Between the trimmed V and J ends, which lost 7 bases and 5 bases, there was a span of 14 bases.